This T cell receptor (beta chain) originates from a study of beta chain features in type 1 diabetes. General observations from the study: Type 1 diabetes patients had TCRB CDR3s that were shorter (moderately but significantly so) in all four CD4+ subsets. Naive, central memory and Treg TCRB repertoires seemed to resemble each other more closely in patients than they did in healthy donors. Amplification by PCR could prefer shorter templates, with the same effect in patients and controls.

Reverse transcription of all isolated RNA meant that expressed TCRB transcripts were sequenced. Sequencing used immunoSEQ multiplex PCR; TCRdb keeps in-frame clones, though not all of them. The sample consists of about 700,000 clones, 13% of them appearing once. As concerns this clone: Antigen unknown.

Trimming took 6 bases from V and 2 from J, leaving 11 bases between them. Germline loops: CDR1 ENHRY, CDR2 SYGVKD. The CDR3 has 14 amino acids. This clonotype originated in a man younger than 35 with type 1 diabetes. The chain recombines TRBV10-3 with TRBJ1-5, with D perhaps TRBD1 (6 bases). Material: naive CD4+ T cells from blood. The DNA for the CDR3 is TGTGCCATCAGGGACGGGGGCGGCAATCAGCCCCAGCATTTT. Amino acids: CAIRDGGGNQPQHF.